This TCR beta chain was recorded in a study of spatial heterogeneity in lung cancer. Looking at the study overall: As counted in raw reads, each unique TCR and UMI combination appeared more than ten times on average. Study-level findings and limits: Blood carried ubiquitous expanded tumor TCRs more at resection than follow-up.

This CDR3 contains 17 residues. Germline values: CDR1 SGHTA, CDR2 FQGNSA. V was clipped by 2 bases and J by 2 bases; unmatched bases: 9. Time point meaning: blood at routine non-recurrence follow-up after resection. The sample holds a few counts of this clonotype. What it binds is not known. Each CDR3 protein is one row after TCRdb ran MiXCR on the 5' RACE reads. The sample shows fewer than 150,000 distinct CDR3 sequences, about a tenth of them seen only once. The receptor was derived from a female donor with early-stage non-small cell lung cancer. This specimen consisted of PBMCs, obtained at follow-up. The chain recombines TRBV7-2 with TRBJ2-3, with 8 bases identical to TRBD2. The CDR3 nucleotides read TGTGCCAGCAGCTTATTGAGACTAGCGAGCTCCACAGATACGCAGTATTTT. This translates into CASSLLRLASSTDTQYF.